This record concerns one TCR beta chain sequence. The record originates from a study of shared clonotypes between healthy human individuals. The V gene's germline CDR1 is MDHEN and CDR2 SYDVKM. The CDR3 loop spans 14 amino acids. The V segment lost 7 bases and the J segment 7 bases; nucleotides outside the gene matches: 7. The table came from immunoSEQ multiplex PCR; TCRdb's copy has only in-frame clones and leaves some out. The table records about 680,000 clones, roughly 72% of them present only once. V is TRBV28 and J is TRBJ1-5; 10 nucleotides match TRBD1. Material: memory CD4+ T cells sorted from blood. As for subset: CD45RA-negative fraction. The receptor's source is a woman aged 25 to 39 in good health. CDR3 sequence (DNA): TGTGCCAGCATACGACAGGGGGCGAGCCAGCCCCAGCATTTT. It codes for CASIRQGASQPQHF.